The source of this T cell receptor beta chain is a study of CD4+ T cells in melanoma. Generated by immunoSEQ multiplex PCR, the TCRdb table keeps only in-frame clones and is missing some. The sample lists about 140,000 clones, around 90% occurring once. V was pared by 5 bases and J by 10 bases, with 9 bases between. Germline V gene data show CDR1 as MGHRA and CDR2 as YSYEKL. CDR3 length: 11 amino acids. The table lists this clone with a few counts. This chain joins TRBV4-1 and TRBJ2-1; D gene uncertain. The receptor comes from a human donor with melanoma. Here the CDR3 reads CASSWLREQFF. In DNA form, the CDR3 reads TGCGCCAGCAGCTGGTTACGGGAGCAGTTCTTC.